This TCR beta chain was identified in a study of T-cell reconstitution after alpha-beta-depleted transplantation in children. Construction of the TCRbeta library involved unique molecular identifiers. Each CDR3 protein gets one entry after TCRdb re-called the PCR reads with MiXCR. The sample has 200,000 or so distinct CDR3 sequences, 6.3% seen once. This CDR3 region has 14 residues. The ends were cut back, 6 bases at V and 2 bases at J, with 14 bases in the middle. A remark on this clonotype: As yet, its antigen is unknown.

General study findings and limits: Expanded graft clones, several hundred of them, were reportedly the source of alpha-beta T cells about two months after transplant. There were some patients whose high TCRbeta diversity at day 60 came from surviving recipient T cells and thymic progenitors.

V is TRBV12-3 or TRBV12-4 and J is TRBJ2-7, with D unresolved. Sequenced material: PBMCs, taken before TCRalphabeta/CD19-depleted stem cell transplant. This TCR was recovered from a girl under three years old with combined immunodeficiency, due to receive a stem cell transplant. In DNA form, the CDR3 reads TGTGCCAGCAGCTACTCGGCACGGGCCTACGAGCAGTACTTC. Protein: CASSYSARAYEQYF.